A selection of T cell receptor beta chains follows, all from one sample in a study of cytomegalovirus exposure and HLA in healthy donors. Profiled with immunoSEQ multiplex PCR; TCRdb holds only in-frame clones, not every one. The data show 150,000 or so clones, over 70% seen once. Sample: PBMCs. These receptors all stem from a man aged 30 to 39 in good health and CMV-seronegative. Both conserved end residues are part of each CDR3. Fields, in order: J gene, clone size, D gene, V gene, CDR3 DNA, CDR3 protein. The D gene is left open where the match is weak. The listing skips clone size in some rows; elsewhere it reads once, few, many or a size class.

j_call: TRBJ2-2
clone_size: NA
d_call: TRBD2
v_call: TRBV2
cdr3_nt: TGTGCCAGCAGCCGCGGGGGCACCGGGGAGCTGTTTTTT
cdr3_aa: CASSRGGTGELFF

j_call: TRBJ1-2
clone_size: NA
d_call: TRBD1
v_call: TRBV28
cdr3_nt: TGTGCCAGCAGTCAACCAGGGGGCGCGAATGGCTACACCTTC
cdr3_aa: CASSQPGGANGYTF

j_call: TRBJ1-2
clone_size: NA
d_call: TRBD1
v_call: TRBV5-1
cdr3_nt: TGCGCCAGCAGCTATACAGGGGACTATGGCTACACCTTC
cdr3_aa: CASSYTGDYGYTF

j_call: TRBJ2-5
clone_size: NA
d_call: TRBD2
v_call: TRBV5-1
cdr3_nt: TGCGCCAGCAGCATAGAAGCGGGGGGCGTGCAAGAGACCCAGTACTTC
cdr3_aa: CASSIEAGGVQETQYF

j_call: TRBJ2-1
clone_size: NA
d_call: TRBD1
v_call: TRBV29-1
cdr3_nt: TGCAGCGTTGAGTTCGTAGAGGGACAGGGCTACAATGAGCAGTTCTTC
cdr3_aa: CSVEFVEGQGYNEQFF

j_call: TRBJ2-7
clone_size: NA
d_call: NA
v_call: TRBV6-5
cdr3_nt: TGTGCCAGCAGTTACTGGAGGGAACCCCCCTACGAGCAGTACTTC
cdr3_aa: CASSYWREPPYEQYF

j_call: TRBJ1-2
clone_size: NA
d_call: NA
v_call: TRBV11-2
cdr3_nt: TGTGCCAGCAGCACCAAGGCGACGGTGAACTATGGCTACCCCTTC
cdr3_aa: CASSTKATVNYGYPF

j_call: TRBJ1-5
clone_size: few
d_call: NA
v_call: TRBV5-8
cdr3_nt: TGTGCCAGCAGCTTGCGGTCCAATCAGCCCCAGCATTTT
cdr3_aa: CASSLRSNQPQHF

j_call: TRBJ1-1
clone_size: NA
d_call: TRBD1
v_call: TRBV7-9
cdr3_nt: TGTGCCAGCAGCCTTGGGACAGTGGAAGCTTTCTTT
cdr3_aa: CASSLGTVEAFF

j_call: TRBJ2-7
clone_size: NA
d_call: NA
v_call: TRBV6-4
cdr3_nt: TGTGCCAGCAGTGACCCCCAGGGGGGCGACGACGAGCAGTACTTC
cdr3_aa: CASSDPQGGDDEQYF

j_call: TRBJ1-1
clone_size: few
d_call: TRBD1
v_call: TRBV6-5
cdr3_nt: TGTGCCAGCAGTTCCCAAGGGGGACAGCCGAACACTGAAGCTTTCTTT
cdr3_aa: CASSSQGGQPNTEAFF

j_call: TRBJ2-7
clone_size: NA
d_call: NA
v_call: TRBV28
cdr3_nt: TGTGCCAGCAGTTTGGGCAGCCAGTACGAGCAGTACTTC
cdr3_aa: CASSLGSQYEQYF

j_call: TRBJ2-6
clone_size: NA
d_call: NA
v_call: TRBV19
cdr3_nt: TGTGCCTCCTCAACGGGGATCTCTGGGGCCAACGTCCTGACTTTC
cdr3_aa: CASSTGISGANVLTF

j_call: TRBJ2-3
clone_size: once
d_call: NA
v_call: TRBV2
cdr3_nt: TGTGCCAGCAGTCTTAACAGGGCAGATACGCAGTATTTT
cdr3_aa: CASSLNRADTQYF

j_call: TRBJ2-7
clone_size: NA
d_call: TRBD2
v_call: TRBV28
cdr3_nt: TGTGCCAGCAGTTTACTGGCAGGGAGGGACGAGCAGTACTTC
cdr3_aa: CASSLLAGRDEQYF

j_call: TRBJ1-2
clone_size: NA
d_call: NA
v_call: TRBV7-8
cdr3_nt: TGTGCCAGCAGCCCGGTCCCAAGGGGTGGCTACACCTTC
cdr3_aa: CASSPVPRGGYTF

j_call: TRBJ1-1
clone_size: few
d_call: NA
v_call: TRBV5-6
cdr3_nt: TGTGCCAGCAGCCTCTTGAGAAACACTGAAGCTTTCTTT
cdr3_aa: CASSLLRNTEAFF